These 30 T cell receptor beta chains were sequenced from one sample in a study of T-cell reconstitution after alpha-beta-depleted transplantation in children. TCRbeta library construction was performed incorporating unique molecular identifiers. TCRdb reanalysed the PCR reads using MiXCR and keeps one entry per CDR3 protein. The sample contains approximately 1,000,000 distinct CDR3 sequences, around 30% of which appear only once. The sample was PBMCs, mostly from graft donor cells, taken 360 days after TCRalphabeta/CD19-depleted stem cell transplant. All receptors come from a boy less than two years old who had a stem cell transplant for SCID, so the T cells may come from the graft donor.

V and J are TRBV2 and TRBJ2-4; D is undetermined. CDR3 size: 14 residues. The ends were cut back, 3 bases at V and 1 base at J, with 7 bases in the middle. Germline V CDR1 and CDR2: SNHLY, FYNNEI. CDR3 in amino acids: CASSEVFAKNIQYF. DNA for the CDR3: TGTGCCAGCAGTGAGGTGTTTGCCAAAAACATTCAGTACTTC.

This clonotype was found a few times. The CDR3 loop is CSARLGGSPETQYF. The DNA of the CDR3 is TGCAGTGCTAGGTTAGGGGGATCCCCAGAGACCCAGTACTTC. This chain links TRBV20-1 with TRBJ2-5, with a tentative D call TRBD1 (6 bases). Trimming cost V 3 bases and J 4 bases, with 15 bases left between them. Germline CDR1 DFQATT, CDR2 SNEGSKA (reference sequence). CDR3 length: 14 amino acids.

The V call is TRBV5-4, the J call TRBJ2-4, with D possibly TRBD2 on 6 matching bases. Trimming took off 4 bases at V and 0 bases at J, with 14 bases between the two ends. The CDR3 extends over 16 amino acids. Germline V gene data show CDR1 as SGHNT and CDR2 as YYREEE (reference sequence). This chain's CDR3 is CASSIIGTLAKNIQYF. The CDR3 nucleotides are TGTGCCAGCAGCATTATCGGGACTCTAGCCAAAAACATTCAGTACTTC. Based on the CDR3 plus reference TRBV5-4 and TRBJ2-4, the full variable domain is ETGVTQSPTHLIKTRGQQVTLRCSSQSGHNTVSWYQQALGQGPQFIFQYYREEENGRGNFPPRFSGLQFPNYSSELNVNALELDDSALYLCASSIIGTLAKNIQYFGAGTRLSVL.

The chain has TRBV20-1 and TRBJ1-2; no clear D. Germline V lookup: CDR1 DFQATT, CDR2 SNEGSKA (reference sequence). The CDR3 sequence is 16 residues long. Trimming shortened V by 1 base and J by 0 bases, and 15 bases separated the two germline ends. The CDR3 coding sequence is TGCAGTGCTAGAGGCAGGCGGCCCTCGGCTAACTATGGCTACACCTTC. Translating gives CSARGRRPSANYGYTF.

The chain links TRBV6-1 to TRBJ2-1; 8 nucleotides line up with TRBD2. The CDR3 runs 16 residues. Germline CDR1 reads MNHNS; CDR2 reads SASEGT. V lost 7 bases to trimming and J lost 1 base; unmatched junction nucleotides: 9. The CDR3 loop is CASNPSGLLSYNEQFF. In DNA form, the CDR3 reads TGTGCCAGCAACCCTAGCGGGCTACTTTCCTACAATGAGCAGTTCTTC.

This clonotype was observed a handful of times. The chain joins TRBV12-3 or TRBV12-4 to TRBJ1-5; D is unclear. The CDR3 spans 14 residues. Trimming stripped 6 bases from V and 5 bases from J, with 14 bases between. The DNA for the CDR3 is TGTGCCAGCAGCCCCGGGCCGTGGGATCAGCCCCAGCATTTT. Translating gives CASSPGPWDQPQHF.

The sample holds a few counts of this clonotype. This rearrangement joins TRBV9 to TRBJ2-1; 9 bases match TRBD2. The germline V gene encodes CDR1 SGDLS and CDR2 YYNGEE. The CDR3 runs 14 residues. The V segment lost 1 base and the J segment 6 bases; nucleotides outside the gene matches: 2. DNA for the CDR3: TGTGCCAGCAGCGTAAGCGGGGGGACCAATGAGCAGTTCTTC. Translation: CASSVSGGTNEQFF.

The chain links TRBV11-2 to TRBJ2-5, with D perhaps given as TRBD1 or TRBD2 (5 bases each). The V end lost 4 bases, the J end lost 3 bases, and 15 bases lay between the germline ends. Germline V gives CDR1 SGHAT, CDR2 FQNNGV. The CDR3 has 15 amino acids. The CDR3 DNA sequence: TGTGCCAGCAGCTCCGGGACCCACCTTAAAGAGACCCAGTACTTC. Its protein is CASSSGTHLKETQYF.

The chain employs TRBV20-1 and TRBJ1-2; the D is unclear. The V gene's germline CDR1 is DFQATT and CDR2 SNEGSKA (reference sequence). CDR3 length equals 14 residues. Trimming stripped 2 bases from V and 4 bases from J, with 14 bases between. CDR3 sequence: CSARYQSNPYGYTF. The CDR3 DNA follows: TGCAGTGCTAGATATCAGTCCAACCCCTATGGCTACACCTTC.

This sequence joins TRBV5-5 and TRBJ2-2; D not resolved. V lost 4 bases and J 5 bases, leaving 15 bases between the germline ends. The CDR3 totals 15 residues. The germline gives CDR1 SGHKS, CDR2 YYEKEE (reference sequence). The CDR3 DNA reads TGTGCCAGCAGCCTTAATCGTGTGTTGACCGGGGAGCTGTTTTTT. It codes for CASSLNRVLTGELFF. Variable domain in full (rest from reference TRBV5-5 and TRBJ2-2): DAGVTQSPTHLIKTRGQQVTLRCSPISGHKSVSWYQQVLGQGPQFIFQYYEKEERGRGNFPDRFSARQFPNYSSELNVNALLLGDSALYLCASSLNRVLTGELFFGEGSRLTVL.

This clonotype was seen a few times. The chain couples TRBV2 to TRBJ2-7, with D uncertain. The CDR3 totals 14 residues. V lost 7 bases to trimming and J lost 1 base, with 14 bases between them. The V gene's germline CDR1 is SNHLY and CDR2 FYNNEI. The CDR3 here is CASKPGPISYEQYF. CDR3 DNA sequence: TGTGCCAGCAAGCCGGGCCCGATTTCCTACGAGCAGTACTTC.

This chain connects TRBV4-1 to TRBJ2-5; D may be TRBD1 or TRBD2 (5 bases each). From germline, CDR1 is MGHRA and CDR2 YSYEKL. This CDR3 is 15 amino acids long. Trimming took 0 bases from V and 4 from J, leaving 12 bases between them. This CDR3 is CASSQDGAGGETQYF. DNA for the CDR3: TGCGCCAGCAGCCAAGATGGGGCAGGAGGAGAGACCCAGTACTTC.

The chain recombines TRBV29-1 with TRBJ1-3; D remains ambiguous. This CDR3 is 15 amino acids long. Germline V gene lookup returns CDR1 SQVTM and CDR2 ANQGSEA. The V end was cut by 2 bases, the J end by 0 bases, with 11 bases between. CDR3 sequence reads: CSVESRTVSGNTIYF. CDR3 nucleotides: TGCAGCGTTGAATCCCGGACGGTCTCTGGAAACACCATATATTTT.

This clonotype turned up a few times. The CDR3 loop is CASSVGLTPSNEKLFF. The CDR3 DNA reads as TGTGCCAGCAGCGTAGGGCTTACTCCTTCTAATGAAAAACTGTTTTTT. The chain is built from TRBV9 and TRBJ1-4; D unclear. Trimming took off 0 bases at V and 3 bases at J, with 12 bases between the two ends. The CDR3 length is 16 residues. CDR1 is SGDLS and CDR2 is YYNGEE in the germline V gene.

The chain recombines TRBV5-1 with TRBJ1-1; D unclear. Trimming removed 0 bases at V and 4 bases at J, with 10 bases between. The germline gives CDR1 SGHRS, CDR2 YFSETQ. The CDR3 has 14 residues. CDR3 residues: CASSLGVLTTEAFF. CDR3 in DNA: TGCGCCAGCAGCTTGGGGGTGCTTACCACTGAAGCTTTCTTT.

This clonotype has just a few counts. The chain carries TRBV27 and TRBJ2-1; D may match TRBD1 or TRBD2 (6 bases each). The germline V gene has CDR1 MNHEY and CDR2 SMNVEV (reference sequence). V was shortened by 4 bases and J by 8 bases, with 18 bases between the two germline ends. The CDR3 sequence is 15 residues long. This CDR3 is CASSSRLGGVDEQFF. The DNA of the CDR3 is TGTGCCAGCAGTTCTCGACTAGGGGGTGTGGATGAGCAGTTCTTC.

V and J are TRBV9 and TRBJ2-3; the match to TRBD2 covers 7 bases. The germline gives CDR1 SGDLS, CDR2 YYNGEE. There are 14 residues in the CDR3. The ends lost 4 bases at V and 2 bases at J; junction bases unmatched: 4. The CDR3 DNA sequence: TGTGCCAGCAGCATCTGGGACTACACAGATACGCAGTATTTT. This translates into CASSIWDYTDTQYF. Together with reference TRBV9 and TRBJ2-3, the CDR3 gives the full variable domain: DSGVTQTPKHLITATGQRVTLRCSPRSGDLSVYWYQQSLDQGLQFLIQYYNGEERAKGNILERFSAQQFPDLHSELNLSSLELGDSALYFCASSIWDYTDTQYFGPGTRLTVL.

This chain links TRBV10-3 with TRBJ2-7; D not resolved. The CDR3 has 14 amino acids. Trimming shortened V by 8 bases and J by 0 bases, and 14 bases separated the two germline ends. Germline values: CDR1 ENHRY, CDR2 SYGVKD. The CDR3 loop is CAIGPQWTSYEQYF. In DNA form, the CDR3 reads TGTGCCATCGGCCCGCAATGGACCTCCTACGAGCAGTACTTC.

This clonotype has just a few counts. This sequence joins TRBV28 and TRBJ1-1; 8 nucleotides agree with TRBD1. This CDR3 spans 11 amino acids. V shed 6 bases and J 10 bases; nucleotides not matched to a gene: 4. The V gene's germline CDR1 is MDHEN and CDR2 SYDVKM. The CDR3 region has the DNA TGTGCCAGCAGCCCGCAGGGGGCAGCTTTCTTT. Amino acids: CASSPQGAAFF.

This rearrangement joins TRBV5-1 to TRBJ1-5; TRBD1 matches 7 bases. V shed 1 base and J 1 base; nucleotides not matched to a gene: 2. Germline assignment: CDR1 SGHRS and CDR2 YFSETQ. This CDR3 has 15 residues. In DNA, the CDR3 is TGCGCCAGCAGCTTGACAGGGGCGAGCAATCAGCCCCAGCATTTT. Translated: CASSLTGASNQPQHF.

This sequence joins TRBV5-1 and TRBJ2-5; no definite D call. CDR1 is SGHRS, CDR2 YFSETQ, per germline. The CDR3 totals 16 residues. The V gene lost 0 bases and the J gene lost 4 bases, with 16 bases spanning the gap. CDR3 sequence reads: CASSLEIPLGGETQYF. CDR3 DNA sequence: TGCGCCAGCAGCTTGGAGATCCCTCTGGGTGGAGAGACCCAGTACTTC.

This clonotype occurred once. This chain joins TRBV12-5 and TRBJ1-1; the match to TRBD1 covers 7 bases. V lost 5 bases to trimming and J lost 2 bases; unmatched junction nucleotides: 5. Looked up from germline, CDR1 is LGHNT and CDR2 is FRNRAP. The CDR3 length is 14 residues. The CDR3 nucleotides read TGTGCTAGTGGTGTCGGACAGGTTAACACTGAAGCTTTCTTT. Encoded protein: CASGVGQVNTEAFF. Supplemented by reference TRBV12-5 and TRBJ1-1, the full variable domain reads DARVTQTPRHKVTEMGQEVTMRCQPILGHNTVFWYRQTMMQGLELLAYFRNRAPLDDSGMPKDRFSAEMPDATLATLKIQPSEPRDSAVYFCASGVGQVNTEAFFGQGTRLTVV.

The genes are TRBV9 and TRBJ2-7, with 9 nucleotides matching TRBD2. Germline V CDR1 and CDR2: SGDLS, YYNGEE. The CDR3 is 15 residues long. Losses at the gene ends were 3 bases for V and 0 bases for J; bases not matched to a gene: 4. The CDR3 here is CASSAGLAPSYEQYF. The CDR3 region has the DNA TGTGCCAGCAGCGCCGGACTAGCGCCCTCCTACGAGCAGTACTTC.

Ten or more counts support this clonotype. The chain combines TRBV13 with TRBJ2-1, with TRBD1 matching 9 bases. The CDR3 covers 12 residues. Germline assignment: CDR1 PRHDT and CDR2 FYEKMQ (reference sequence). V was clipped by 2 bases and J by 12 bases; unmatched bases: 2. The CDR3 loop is CASSLSGQGQFF. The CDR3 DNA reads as TGTGCCAGCAGCTTATCGGGACAGGGGCAGTTCTTC.

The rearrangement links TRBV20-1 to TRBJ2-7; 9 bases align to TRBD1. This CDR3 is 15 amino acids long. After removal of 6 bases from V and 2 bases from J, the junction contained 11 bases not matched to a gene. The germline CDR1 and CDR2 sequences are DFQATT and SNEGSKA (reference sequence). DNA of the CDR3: TGCAGTGCGCCCGAAGCCCGACAGGGGGCCTACGAGCAGTACTTC. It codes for CSAPEARQGAYEQYF.

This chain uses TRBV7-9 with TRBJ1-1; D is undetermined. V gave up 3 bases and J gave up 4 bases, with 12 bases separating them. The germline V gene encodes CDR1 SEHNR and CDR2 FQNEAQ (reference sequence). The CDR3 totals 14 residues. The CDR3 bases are TGTGCCAGCAGCTTCCCCGAGTTCGGCACTGAAGCTTTCTTT. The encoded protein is CASSFPEFGTEAFF. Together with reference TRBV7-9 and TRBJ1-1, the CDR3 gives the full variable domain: DTGVSQNPRHKITKRGQNVTFRCDPISEHNRLYWYRQTLGQGPEFLTYFQNEAQLEKSRLLSDRFSAERPKGSFSTLEIQRTEQGDSAMYLCASSFPEFGTEAFFGQGTRLTVV.

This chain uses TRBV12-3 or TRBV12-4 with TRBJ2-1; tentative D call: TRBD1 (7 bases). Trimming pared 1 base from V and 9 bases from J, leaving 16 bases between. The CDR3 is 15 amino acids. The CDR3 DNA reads TGTGCCAGCAGTTTAGAGGGCAGGGGGAGGATTGAGCAGTTCTTC. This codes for CASSLEGRGRIEQFF.

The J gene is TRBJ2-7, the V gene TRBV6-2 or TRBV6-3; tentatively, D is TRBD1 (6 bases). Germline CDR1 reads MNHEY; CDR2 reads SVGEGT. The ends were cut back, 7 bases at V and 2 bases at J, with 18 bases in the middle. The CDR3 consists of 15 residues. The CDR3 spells CASIEEGKGAYEQYF. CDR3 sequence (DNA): TGTGCCAGCATCGAAGAGGGGAAGGGGGCCTACGAGCAGTACTTC.

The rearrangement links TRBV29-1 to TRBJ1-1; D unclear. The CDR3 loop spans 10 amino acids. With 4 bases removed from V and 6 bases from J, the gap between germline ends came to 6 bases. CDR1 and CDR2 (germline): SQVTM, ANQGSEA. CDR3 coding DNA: TGCAGCGTTGCGCAGCCTGAAGCTTTCTTT. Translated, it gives CSVAQPEAFF.

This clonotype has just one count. The CDR3 sequence: CASEYFAAGELFF. The CDR3, as DNA: TGTGCCAGCGAGTACTTTGCAGCTGGGGAGCTGTTTTTT. The chain carries TRBV3-1 and TRBJ2-2; no reliable D call. V lost 8 bases, J lost 8 bases, and 15 bases lay in between. This CDR3 contains 13 residues. CDR1 is LGHDT and CDR2 is YNNKEL in the germline V gene (reference sequence).